Described below is a single T cell receptor (beta chain) sequence and its context. The V gene lost 2 bases and the J gene lost 2 bases, with 13 bases spanning the gap. There are 15 residues in the CDR3. Germline V gene lookup returns CDR1 MNHEY and CDR2 SVGEGT. The record originates from a study of blood T cell repertoires in COVID-19. The wider study: Samples representing acute and convalescent COVID-19 were sourced from the United States, Italy and Spain. Sample material is recorded as cDNA or gDNA derived from T cells, B-cell-depleted T cells, or PBMCs.

In the study's own analysis: How many nucleated cells were present was estimated from reference gene primer amplification. Sequencing used immunoSEQ multiplex PCR; TCRdb keeps in-frame clones, though not all of them. The DNA was the basis for D and trimming; V, J and clone size are from that table. This table has approximately 150,000 clones, around 90% appearing once. The TCR originated in an older woman who had recovered from COVID-19. Sequencing used peripheral blood. The chain combines TRBV6-2 or TRBV6-3 with TRBJ2-7; D perhaps matches TRBD2 (6 bases). The CDR3 spells CASSYKPGTPYEQYF. The DNA of the CDR3 is TGTGCCAGCAGTTACAAGCCCGGGACTCCCTACGAGCAGTACTTC.